These T cell receptor beta chains were read from a single sample in a study of B cell selection in AIRE deficiency. Sequencing was performed with immunoSEQ multiplex PCR; in TCRdb, only in-frame clones are kept and a portion is missing. The repertoire holds about 15,000 clones, with roughly 91% as singletons. Sequencing used Tregs sorted from PBMCs. These TCRs come from a human donor with AIRE deficiency. CDR3s include the opening cysteine and the closing phenylalanine or tryptophan. D genes are given only for firm matches. Where a row states a size, it is once, few, many or the class of an expanded clone; other rows omit it.

v_call	d_call	clone_size	j_call	cdr3_nt	cdr3_aa
TRBV5-6	-	-	TRBJ1-3	TGTGCCAGCAGCTTGGACTTCGGGCGCTTCTCTGGAAACACCATATATTTT	CASSLDFGRFSGNTIYF
TRBV11-1	-	-	TRBJ2-2	TGTGCCAGCAGCTTAGTTTATCGGGGGGCAGACGCCGGGGAGCTGTTTTTT	CASSLVYRGADAGELFF
TRBV7-8	TRBD1	-	TRBJ1-1	TGTGCCAGCAGCTTAGGCAGGGGGCCTGAAGCTTTCTTT	CASSLGRGPEAFF
TRBV6-6	-	-	TRBJ1-2	TGTGCCAGCAGTTACGATAAGAGCCTAGCTAACTATGGCTACACCTTC	CASSYDKSLANYGYTF
TRBV4-3	-	-	TRBJ2-7	TGCGCCAGCAGCAAAAGCAGGGTAGCCCCGCAGTACTTC	CASSKSRVAPQYF
TRBV28	-	-	TRBJ1-1	TGTGCCAGCAGTTTATCCGTGACGAACACTTTCTTT	CASSLSVTNTFF
TRBV7-8	-	-	TRBJ2-2	TGTGCCAGCAGCTTAGTAAGGGGGGCCGGGGAGCTGTTTTTT	CASSLVRGAGELFF
TRBV7-9	TRBD1	-	TRBJ2-7	TGTGCCAGCAGCTTCCCCGACAGGGACGAGCAGTACTTC	CASSFPDRDEQYF
TRBV7-9	-	-	TRBJ1-3	TGTGCCAGCAGCTTAGCGGGTGAAGACGTATATTTT	CASSLAGEDVYF
TRBV4-3	TRBD2	once	TRBJ2-7	TGCGCCAGCAGCCAAGAGCCGGGACTAGCGGCCCCCTACGAGCAGTACTTC	CASSQEPGLAAPYEQYF
TRBV6-1	-	-	TRBJ2-7	TGTGCCAGCAGAAAAGGGCTTTCCGCCGGCGAGCAGTACTTC	CASRKGLSAGEQYF
TRBV7-4	-	-	TRBJ1-5	TGTGCCAGCAGCTTTTTGTGTTCGGACCAGGCCAATCAGCCCCAGCATTTT	CASSFLCSDQANQPQHF
TRBV27	TRBD2	-	TRBJ2-7	TGTGCCAGCAGTTTCGGGCTAGCGGGAGGCTCCTACGAGCAGTACTTC	CASSFGLAGGSYEQYF
TRBV10-2	-	-	TRBJ1-1	TGCGCCAGCAGTGAGTCGCGGGCTTCCCCGAACACTGAAGCTTTCTTT	CASSESRASPNTEAFF
TRBV7-3	-	-	TRBJ1-5	TGTGCCAGCAGCCCGCGGGTTAGCAATCAGCCCCAGCATTTT	CASSPRVSNQPQHF
TRBV7-3	TRBD2	-	TRBJ2-2	TGTGCCAGCAGCTTAGGGGCTAGCGGGAGGTTCGTGGACACCGGGGAGCTGTTTTTT	CASSLGASGRFVDTGELFF
TRBV11-2	-	-	TRBJ2-5	TGTGCCAGCAGCCCGGAGCGAGGGGGGACCCAGTACTTC	CASSPERGGTQYF
TRBV6-5	TRBD1	-	TRBJ1-2	TGTGCCAGCAGTTACTCGAAGGGACAGGGACCTTATGGCTACACCTTC	CASSYSKGQGPYGYTF
TRBV7-2	-	-	TRBJ2-3	TGTGCCAGCAGCGTGGGACTTCCAGATACGCAGTATTTT	CASSVGLPDTQYF
TRBV29-1	-	-	TRBJ1-1	TGCAGCGTTGCGGGGTCCCAGGGGACCCCTGAAGCTTTCTTT	CSVAGSQGTPEAFF
TRBV28	-	-	TRBJ2-7	TGTGCCAGCAGTTCCCTTGGGACCCGCTCCTACGAGCAGTACTTC	CASSSLGTRSYEQYF
TRBV19	-	-	TRBJ2-6	TGTGCCAGTAGTATATACAGGAATGGGGCCAACGTCCTGACTTTC	CASSIYRNGANVLTF
TRBV7-3	-	few	TRBJ2-1	TGTGCCAGCAGCTTAACGGTAGTAGCGTGGAGCTCCTACAATGAGCAGTTCTTC	CASSLTVVAWSSYNEQFF
TRBV11-2	-	-	TRBJ1-1	TGTGCCAGCAGCTCCGGCGCAGGTTTGAACACTGAAGCTTTCTTT	CASSSGAGLNTEAFF
TRBV28	-	once	TRBJ2-5	TGTGCCAGCAGTTTATCACCCCACGGGAGTCCAAGAGAGACCCAGTACTTC	CASSLSPHGSPRETQYF
TRBV19	-	-	TRBJ2-5	TGTGCCAGTAGTATAGGTCGGCGGCAGATCCAAGAGACCCAGTACTTC	CASSIGRRQIQETQYF
TRBV18	TRBD1	once	TRBJ1-5	TGTGCCAGCTCACCAGGGGTCCCGGGACAGGGGGCCGGCAATCAGCCCCAGCATTTT	CASSPGVPGQGAGNQPQHF